The clone carrying this T cell receptor beta chain was seen many times. Its antigen is unknown. The data were obtained in a study of regulatory T cells in long-lasting Graves disease. Study observations and caveats: Persistent Graves' patients had lower TCR diversity than newly diagnosed ones.

CDR3 regions were amplified by Arm-PCR using iRepertoire HTBI primers to build TCR beta libraries. MiXCR, applied by TCRdb to the multiplex PCR reads, yields one record per CDR3 protein. The sample holds a few hundred thousand distinct CDR3 sequences; 16% are singletons and the top ten take 25% to 30%. Time point specified: newly diagnosed GD, antithyroid drugs for less than 3 months. From PBMCs, RNA was extracted and then used to make the TCR library. In each case, Graves' disease was diagnosed per American Thyroid Association guidelines. The J segment lost 5 bases and the V segment lost 5 bases, leaving 9 bases of the junction unmatched. The length of the CDR3 is 14 residues. Looked up from germline, CDR1 is DFQATT and CDR2 is SNEGSKA (reference sequence). The same data also contributed to another study, on T cells in Graves' hyperthyroidism and ophthalmopathy. That study reports: The TCR CDR3 was amplified in a first-round RT-PCR using the HTBI primer set.

The TCR comes from a man aged 35 to 55 with Graves disease. Sequencing used peripheral blood mononuclear cells (PBMCs), obtained at new diagnosis, from a patient treated with antithyroid drugs. The V call is TRBV20-1, the J call TRBJ2-5; 9 bases align to TRBD2. The chain's CDR3 is CSAPPGLARETQYF. CDR3 DNA sequence: TGCAGTGCTCCACCGGGACTAGCCCGCGAGACCCAGTACTTC.